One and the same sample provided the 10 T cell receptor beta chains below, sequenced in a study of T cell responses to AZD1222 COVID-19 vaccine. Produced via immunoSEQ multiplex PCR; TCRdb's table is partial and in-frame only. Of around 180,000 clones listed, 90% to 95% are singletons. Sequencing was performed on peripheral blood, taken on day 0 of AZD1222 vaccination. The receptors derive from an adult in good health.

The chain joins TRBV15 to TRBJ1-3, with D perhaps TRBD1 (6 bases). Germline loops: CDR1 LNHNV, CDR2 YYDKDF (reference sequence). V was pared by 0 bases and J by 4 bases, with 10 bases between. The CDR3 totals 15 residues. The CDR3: CATSRDQGPGNTIYF. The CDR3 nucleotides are TGTGCCACCAGCAGAGATCAGGGGCCAGGAAACACCATATATTTT. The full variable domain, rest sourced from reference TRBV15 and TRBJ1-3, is DAMVIQNPRYQVTQFGKPVTLSCSQTLNHNVMYWYQQKSSQAPKLLFHYYDKDFNNEADTPDNFQSRRPNTSFCFLDIRSPGLGDTAMYLCATSRDQGPGNTIYFGEGSWLTVV.

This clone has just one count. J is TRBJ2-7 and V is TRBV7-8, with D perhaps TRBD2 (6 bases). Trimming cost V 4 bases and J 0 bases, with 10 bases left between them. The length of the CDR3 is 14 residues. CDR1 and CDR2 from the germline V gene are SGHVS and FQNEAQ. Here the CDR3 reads CASSSPGGSYEQYF. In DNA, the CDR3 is TGTGCCAGCAGCTCCCCCGGGGGCTCCTACGAGCAGTACTTC.

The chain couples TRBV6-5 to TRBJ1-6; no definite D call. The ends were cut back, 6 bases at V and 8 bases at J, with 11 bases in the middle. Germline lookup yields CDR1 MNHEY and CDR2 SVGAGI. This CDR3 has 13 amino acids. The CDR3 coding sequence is TGTGCCAGCAGGGCGGGGATTGATTCACCCCTCCACTTT. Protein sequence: CASRAGIDSPLHF.

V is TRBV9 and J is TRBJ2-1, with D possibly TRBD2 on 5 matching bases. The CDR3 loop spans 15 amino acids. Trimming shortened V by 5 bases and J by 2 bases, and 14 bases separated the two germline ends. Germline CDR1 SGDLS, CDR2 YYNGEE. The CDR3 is CASSPLGLAYNEQFF. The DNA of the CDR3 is TGTGCCAGCAGTCCACTAGGTCTGGCCTACAATGAGCAGTTCTTC.

CDR3 sequence: CASSPGKTGASYGYTF. The CDR3 nucleotides are TGCGCCAGCAGCCCGGGGAAGACAGGGGCCAGCTATGGCTACACCTTC. The chain uses TRBV5-1 and TRBJ1-2; TRBD1 agrees at 8 bases. Germline-derived CDR1 and CDR2 are SGHRS and YFSETQ. The CDR3 has 16 residues. The junction had 12 bases not matched to a gene; V was cut back by 4 bases and J by 4 bases.

The CDR3 region is CASSPRTGLNTEAFF. The CDR3 DNA sequence: TGTGCCAGCAGCCCGAGGACAGGACTGAACACTGAAGCTTTCTTT. The rearrangement joins TRBV9 to TRBJ1-1, with 7 bases identical to TRBD1. There are 15 residues in the CDR3. CDR1 is SGDLS, CDR2 YYNGEE, per germline. V lost 4 bases, J lost 0 bases, and 6 bases stayed unmatched.

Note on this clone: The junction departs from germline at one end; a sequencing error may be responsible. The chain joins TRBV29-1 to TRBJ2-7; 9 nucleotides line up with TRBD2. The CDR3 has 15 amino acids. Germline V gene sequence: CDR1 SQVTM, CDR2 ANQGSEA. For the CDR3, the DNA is TGCAGCGTAGAAGCGGGGACTAGCAGGCTCTACGAGCAGTACTTC. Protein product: CSVEAGTSRLYEQYF.

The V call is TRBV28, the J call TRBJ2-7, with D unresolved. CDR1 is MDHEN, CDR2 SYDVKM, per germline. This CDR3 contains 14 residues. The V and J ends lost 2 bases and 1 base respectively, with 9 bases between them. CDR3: CASSLRTPSYEQYF. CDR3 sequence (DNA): TGTGCCAGCAGTTTACGCACACCTTCCTACGAGCAGTACTTC.

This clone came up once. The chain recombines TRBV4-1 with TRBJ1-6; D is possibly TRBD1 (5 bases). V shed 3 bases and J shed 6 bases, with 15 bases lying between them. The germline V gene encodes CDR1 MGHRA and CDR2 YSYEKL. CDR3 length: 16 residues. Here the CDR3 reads CASSQEWTSPNSPLHF. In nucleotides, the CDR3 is TGCGCCAGCAGCCAGGAATGGACAAGCCCTAATTCACCCCTCCACTTT.

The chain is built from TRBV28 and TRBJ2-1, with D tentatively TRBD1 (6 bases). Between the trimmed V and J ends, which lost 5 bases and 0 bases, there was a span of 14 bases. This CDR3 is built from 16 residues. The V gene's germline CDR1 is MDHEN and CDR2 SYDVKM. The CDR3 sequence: CASSKTGKSSYNEQFF. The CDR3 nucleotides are TGTGCCAGCAGTAAAACAGGGAAAAGCTCCTACAATGAGCAGTTCTTC.